One TCR beta chain is described in this entry. The data stem from a study of blood T cell repertoires in COVID-19. The overall study: Acute and convalescent COVID-19 samples came from the United States, Italy and Spain. In each case, the material was cDNA or gDNA derived from T cells, B-cell-depleted T cells, or PBMCs.

Per the original methods: Researchers report that nucleated cell counts were estimated from reference gene primer amplification. The repertoire was sequenced with immunoSEQ multiplex PCR; TCRdb's copy has only in-frame clones and lacks some. V, J and clone size were drawn from that table, and D and trimming were deduced from the DNA. Among fewer than 250,000 clones, roughly 83% were seen once, and the ten largest hold 2% to 3%. The CDR3 consists of 16 residues. Trimming took off 4 bases at V and 4 bases at J, with 17 bases between the two ends. CDR1 is KGHSH, CDR2 LQKENI, per germline. The rearrangement links TRBV18 to TRBJ1-3; the D is unclear. The sequenced material came from peripheral blood. This clonotype originated in a woman in her 70s with active or convalescent COVID-19. The CDR3 is CASSLLPPAVGNTIYF. CDR3 DNA: TGTGCCAGCTCACTATTGCCCCCCGCGGTCGGAAACACCATATATTTT.